What follows are 14 T cell receptor beta chains derived from one specimen sequenced in a study of radiotherapy plus CTLA-4 blockade in lung cancer. Produced via immunoSEQ multiplex PCR; TCRdb's table is partial and in-frame only. The profile shows about 81,000 clones, about two thirds of them singletons. This specimen consisted of peripheral blood, obtained from a patient treated with radiotherapy plus ipilimumab. These receptors originate from a human donor with non-small cell lung cancer that progressed on radiotherapy plus ipilimumab.

The rearrangement links TRBV7-2 to TRBJ1-2; D might be TRBD1 (5 bases). V was pared by 1 base and J by 8 bases, with 14 bases between. Per the germline V gene, CDR1 is SGHTA and CDR2 is FQGNSA. The CDR3 totals 14 residues. As DNA, the CDR3 is TGTGCCAGCAGCTTAGACGTCCTCTGGGGCGGCTACACCTTC. Protein sequence: CASSLDVLWGGYTF.

The chain recombines TRBV7-9 with TRBJ1-1, with D perhaps TRBD1 (6 bases). The V gene lost 1 base and the J gene lost 2 bases, with 8 bases spanning the gap. There are 14 residues in the CDR3. Germline values: CDR1 SEHNR, CDR2 FQNEAQ (reference sequence). CDR3 amino acids: CASSLVRGNTEAFF. CDR3 nucleotides: TGTGCCAGCAGCTTAGTCAGGGGTAACACTGAAGCTTTCTTT.

The V gene is TRBV10-1, the J gene TRBJ1-2; unclear D gene. Trimming removed 3 bases from V and 7 bases from J, with 12 bases in between. This CDR3 region has 13 residues. Per the germline V gene, CDR1 is WNHNN and CDR2 is SYGVQD (reference sequence). The CDR3 region is CASSDWLGVGYTF. The CDR3 DNA follows: TGCGCCAGCAGTGATTGGTTAGGCGTTGGCTACACCTTC.

This sequence joins TRBV28 and TRBJ2-1, with D possibly matching TRBD1 (6 bases). V lost 6 bases and J lost 7, with 13 bases in between. This CDR3 has 13 residues. Germline values: CDR1 MDHEN, CDR2 SYDVKM. The CDR3 loop is CASRVTGENEQFF. CDR3 coding DNA: TGTGCCAGCAGGGTGACAGGAGAGAATGAGCAGTTCTTC.

The table lists this clone with a few counts. The chain has TRBV28 and TRBJ2-1; tentatively, D is TRBD2 (6 bases). Germline lookup yields CDR1 MDHEN and CDR2 SYDVKM. This CDR3 region has 16 residues. Trimming took off 4 bases at V and 9 bases at J, with 22 bases between the two ends. In DNA form, the CDR3 reads TGTGCCAGCAGTTCCTCCGGGACTGCAGTAATTGGTGAGCAGTTCTTC. Translated, it gives CASSSSGTAVIGEQFF.

CDR3: CASSLGQANYGYTF. CDR3 nucleotide sequence: TGTGCCAGCAGCTTGGGACAAGCAAACTATGGCTACACCTTC. This chain uses TRBV7-8 with TRBJ1-2, with D possibly being TRBD1 (6 bases). Germline V gene sequence: CDR1 SGHVS, CDR2 FQNEAQ. The CDR3 is made up of 14 amino acids. Trimming cost V 3 bases and J 2 bases, with 10 bases left between them.

The chain combines TRBV19 with TRBJ2-7, with D possibly TRBD1 on 6 matching bases. Germline lookup yields CDR1 LNHDA and CDR2 SQIVND (reference sequence). The V and J ends lost 3 bases and 1 base respectively, with 13 bases between them. The CDR3 is 15 residues long. In nucleotides, the CDR3 is TGTGCCAGTAGTATCTCCTGGGACATGTCCTACGAGCAGTACTTC. This encodes CASSISWDMSYEQYF.

V and J are TRBV15 and TRBJ1-2, with D unresolved. CDR3 length: 17 amino acids. V was pared by 3 bases and J by 2 bases, with 19 bases between. Germline CDR1 is LNHNV and CDR2 is YYDKDF (reference sequence). In DNA form, the CDR3 reads TGTGCCACCAGCAGTCCCAACCCGGCAGGCTTCAACTATGGCTACACCTTC. The encoded protein is CATSSPNPAGFNYGYTF.

V and J are TRBV2 and TRBJ2-1; 10 bases align to TRBD2. The CDR3 totals 13 residues. Per germline, CDR1 SNHLY and CDR2 FYNNEI. V lost 10 bases and J lost 8; bases outside the gene matches: 8. The CDR3: CATRSSGSDEQFF. The CDR3 coding sequence is TGTGCCACCAGGTCTAGCGGGAGCGATGAGCAGTTCTTC.

This clone was observed a few times. The chain carries TRBV28 and TRBJ2-1, with 15 nucleotides matching TRBD2. This CDR3 has 23 amino acids. After removal of 3 bases from V and 0 bases from J, the junction contained 18 bases not matched to a gene. CDR1 is MDHEN, CDR2 SYDVKM, per germline. In DNA, the CDR3 is TGTGCCAGCAGTTTCCGCCTTGGACTAGCGGGAGGGCCCGACGTTAGCTCCTACAATGAGCAGTTCTTC. Protein: CASSFRLGLAGGPDVSSYNEQFF.

This clone was seen just once. The chain combines TRBV9 with TRBJ2-3; D is ambiguous. Trimming shortened V by 0 bases and J by 0 bases, and 8 bases separated the two germline ends. CDR1 and CDR2 from the germline V gene are SGDLS and YYNGEE. There are 15 residues in the CDR3. CDR3 sequence: CASSVGGISTDTQYF. The CDR3 coding sequence is TGTGCCAGCAGCGTAGGCGGCATCAGCACAGATACGCAGTATTTT. The full variable domain, rest sourced from reference TRBV9 and TRBJ2-3, is DSGVTQTPKHLITATGQRVTLRCSPRSGDLSVYWYQQSLDQGLQFLIQYYNGEERAKGNILERFSAQQFPDLHSELNLSSLELGDSALYFCASSVGGISTDTQYFGPGTRLTVL.

V and J are TRBV6-1 and TRBJ1-6; D might be TRBD1 (6 bases). Looked up from germline, CDR1 is MNHNS and CDR2 is SASEGT. Deletions cut 2 bases from V and 1 base from J, with 12 bases between. The CDR3 has 17 residues. CDR3 coding DNA: TGTGCCAGCAGTGAATCGGGGGCAGGGTCCTATAATTCACCCCTCCACTTT. This translates into CASSESGAGSYNSPLHF.

This rearrangement joins TRBV19 to TRBJ2-2, with D possibly being TRBD2 (5 bases). Trimming removed 3 bases from V and 5 bases from J, with 16 bases in between. The germline V gene has CDR1 LNHDA and CDR2 SQIVND (reference sequence). The CDR3 is made up of 16 amino acids. The CDR3 DNA follows: TGTGCCAGTAGTATTCAGTTGGGAGTAGGGACCGGGGAGCTGTTTTTT. Its protein is CASSIQLGVGTGELFF.

The chain links TRBV7-9 to TRBJ1-1; D is unclear. V was cut by 0 bases and J by 4 bases, with 21 bases left in between. The CDR3 contains 18 residues. The germline CDR1 and CDR2 sequences are SEHNR and FQNEAQ (reference sequence). CDR3 in DNA: TGTGCCAGCAGCTTAGCGGGAAGTTTTGGTGACCGGGTCACTGAAGCTTTCTTT. It encodes CASSLAGSFGDRVTEAFF.